This T cell receptor beta chain was identified in a study of Ad26.COV2.S vaccination and SARS-CoV-2 variants. Broader study findings: The study found similar non-spike TCR breadth in vaccine and placebo recipients. Individuals receiving vaccine had higher spike-specific TCR breadth than placebo recipients did.

Described treatment: roughly 19 received Ad26.COV2.S at low or high dose, single or two shots; 5 received placebo; per-sample allocation not given. Collection of the samples took place on day 63 after the first injection of vaccine or placebo. An Ad26 vector was used to express Wuhan-strain SARS-CoV-2 spike as the vaccine. This clone was recorded once. Antigen unknown. Per the germline V gene, CDR1 is SGHTA and CDR2 is FQGNSA. The CDR3 runs 14 residues. V was clipped by 3 bases and J by 8 bases; unmatched bases: 1. The table came from immunoSEQ multiplex PCR; TCRdb's copy has only in-frame clones and leaves some out. This sample yields 200,000 to 300,000 clones, of which around 85% are seen a single time; roughly 3% belongs to the top ten.

The receptor comes from a person aged 18 to 59 who received the Ad26.COV2.S COVID-19 vaccine or a placebo. Specimen: peripheral blood, collected in a trial of Ad26.COV2.S vaccine versus placebo. V usage is TRBV7-2 and J usage is TRBJ2-1, with TRBD2 identical over 13 bases. CDR3: CASSFGLAGDEQFF. The CDR3, as DNA: TGTGCCAGCAGCTTCGGACTAGCGGGGGATGAGCAGTTCTTC.